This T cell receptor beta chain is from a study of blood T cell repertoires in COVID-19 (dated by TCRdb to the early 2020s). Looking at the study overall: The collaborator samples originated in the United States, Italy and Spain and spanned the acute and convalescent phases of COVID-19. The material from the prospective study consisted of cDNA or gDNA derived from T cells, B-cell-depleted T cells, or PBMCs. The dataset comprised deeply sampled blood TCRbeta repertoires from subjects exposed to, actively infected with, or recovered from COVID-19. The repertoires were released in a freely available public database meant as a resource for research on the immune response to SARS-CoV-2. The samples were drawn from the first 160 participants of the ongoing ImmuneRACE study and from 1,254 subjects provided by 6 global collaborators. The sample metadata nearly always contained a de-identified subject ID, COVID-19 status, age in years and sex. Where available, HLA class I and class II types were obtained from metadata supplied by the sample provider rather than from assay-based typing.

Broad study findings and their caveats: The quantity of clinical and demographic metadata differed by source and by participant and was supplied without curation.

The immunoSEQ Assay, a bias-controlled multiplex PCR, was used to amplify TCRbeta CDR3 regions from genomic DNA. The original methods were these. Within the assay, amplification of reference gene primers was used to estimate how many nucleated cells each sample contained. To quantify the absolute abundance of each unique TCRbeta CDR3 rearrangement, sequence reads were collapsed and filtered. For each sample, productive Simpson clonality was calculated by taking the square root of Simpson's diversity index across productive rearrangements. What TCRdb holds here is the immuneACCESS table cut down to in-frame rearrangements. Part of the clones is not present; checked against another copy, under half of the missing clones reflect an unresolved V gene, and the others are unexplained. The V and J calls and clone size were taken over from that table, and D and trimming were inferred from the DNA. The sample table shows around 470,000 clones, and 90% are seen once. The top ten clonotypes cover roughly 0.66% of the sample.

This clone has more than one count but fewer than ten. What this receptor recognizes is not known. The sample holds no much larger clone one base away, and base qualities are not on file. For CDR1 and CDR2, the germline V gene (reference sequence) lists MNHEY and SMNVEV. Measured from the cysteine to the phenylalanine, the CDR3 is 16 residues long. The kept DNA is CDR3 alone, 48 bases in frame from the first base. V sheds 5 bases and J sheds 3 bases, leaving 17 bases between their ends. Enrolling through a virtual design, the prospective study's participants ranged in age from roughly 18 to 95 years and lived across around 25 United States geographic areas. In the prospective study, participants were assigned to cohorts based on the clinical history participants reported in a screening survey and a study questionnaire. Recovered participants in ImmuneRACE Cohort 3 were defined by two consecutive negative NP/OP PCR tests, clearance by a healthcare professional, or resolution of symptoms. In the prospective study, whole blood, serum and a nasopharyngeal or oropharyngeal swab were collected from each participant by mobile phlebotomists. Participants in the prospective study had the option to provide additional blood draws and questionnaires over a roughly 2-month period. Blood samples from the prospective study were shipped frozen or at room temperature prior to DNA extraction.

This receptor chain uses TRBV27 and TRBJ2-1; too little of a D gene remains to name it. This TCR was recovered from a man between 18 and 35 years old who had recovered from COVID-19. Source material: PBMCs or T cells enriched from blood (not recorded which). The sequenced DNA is TGTGCCAGCAGTCCTCCGGCGGCGACCCGCTACAATGAGCAGTTCTTC. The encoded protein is CASSPPAATRYNEQFF.